Following are 4 T cell receptor beta chains from one sample sequenced in a study of regulatory T cells in long-lasting Graves disease. Specified time point: newly diagnosed GD, antithyroid drugs for less than 3 months. PBMC-derived RNA was used for the TCR library. Arm-PCR of CDR3 regions and iRepertoire HTBI primers were the basis on which TCR beta libraries were built. MiXCR was run by TCRdb on the multiplex PCR reads, yielding one entry per CDR3 protein. The data hold 300,000 to 400,000 distinct CDR3 sequences, with roughly 15% observed a single time. Sequencing used peripheral blood mononuclear cells (PBMCs), obtained at new diagnosis, from a patient treated with antithyroid drugs. Receptor source: a female donor with Graves disease.

This clonotype was recorded many times. The chain is built from TRBV7-9 and TRBJ2-6; TRBD2 is a possible D gene (5 bases). The CDR3 consists of 18 residues. CDR1 and CDR2 (germline): SEHNR, FQNEAQ (reference sequence). V lost 3 bases and J lost 0, with 15 bases in between. The CDR3 DNA is TGTGCCAGCAGCTTCTTTTCGGGAAGTTACTCTGGGGCCAACGTCCTGACTTTC. The encoded protein is CASSFFSGSYSGANVLTF.

In this sample, this clonotype turned up many times. The V call is TRBV28, the J call TRBJ1-1, with D unclear. Trimming left V 5 bases short and J 1 base short, with 8 bases between. Germline loops: CDR1 MDHEN, CDR2 SYDVKM. The length of the CDR3 is 13 residues. The CDR3 DNA reads TGTGCCAGCAGTGCCAGAAGGAACACTGAAGCTTTCTTT. This sequence encodes CASSARRNTEAFF. The variable domain in full, completed from reference TRBV28 and TRBJ1-1, reads DVKVTQSSRYLVKRTGEKVFLECVQDMDHENMFWYRQDPGLGLRLIYFSYDVKMKEKGDIPEGYSVSREKKERFSLILESASTNQTSMYLCASSARRNTEAFFGQGTRLTVV.

This clonotype was counted a few times. The chain uses TRBV6-1 and TRBJ2-5; 13 bases are a match to TRBD2. Germline V CDR1 and CDR2: MNHNS, SASEGT. CDR3 length equals 16 residues. V lost 7 bases to trimming and J lost 1 base; unmatched junction nucleotides: 6. The CDR3 loop is CASTPGTSGVQETQYF. CDR3 DNA: TGTGCCAGCACACCCGGGACTAGCGGGGTCCAAGAGACCCAGTACTTC.

This clonotype was picked up many times. V usage is TRBV12-3 or TRBV12-4 and J usage is TRBJ1-3; D remains ambiguous. The CDR3 covers 14 residues. Deletions cut 5 bases from V and 4 bases from J, with 12 bases between. CDR3 nucleotides: TGTGCCAGCAGTCCCCCCTTAGCGGGAAACACCATATATTTT. Translating gives CASSPPLAGNTIYF.